This entry is about one T cell receptor beta chain. As yet, its antigen is unknown. A much larger clone differs from this one at a single base, so this may be a read error. The library was built from about 0.4 ug RNA with molecular barcoded adaptors for alpha/delta and beta/gamma chains. TCRdb analysed the reads with MiXCR anew, one entry per CDR3 protein. Counted here are approximately 150,000 distinct CDR3 sequences, approximately 13% occurring once; the ten biggest clones make up under 9%. The CDR3 runs to 15 residues. The germline V gene encodes CDR1 MNHEY and CDR2 SMNVEV (reference sequence). This entry comes from a study of read filtering for tumor transcriptome and immune sequencing. Study context: Whole-transcriptome libraries were prepared after DNase treatment. TCR-mapped reads were about 3.5 to 11 million with IR-seq versus 85 to 1273 with RNA-seq.

Study findings and constraints: Without single-read clonotypes, shared clonotype proportions correlated more between IR-seq and RNA-seq. The sorted CD138-negative fraction was a mixed bone marrow immune population, not purified T cells.

Sequences were obtained from a population of CD138-negative cells sorted from bone marrow. The chain couples TRBV27 to TRBJ2-7, with 10 bases identical to TRBD1. This receptor was obtained from a donor at least 40 years old with multiple myeloma. In DNA, the CDR3 is TGTGCCGGCAGCCTCCTCGGGACAGGGGCCTACGAGCAGTACTTC. Translating it yields CAGSLLGTGAYEQYF.